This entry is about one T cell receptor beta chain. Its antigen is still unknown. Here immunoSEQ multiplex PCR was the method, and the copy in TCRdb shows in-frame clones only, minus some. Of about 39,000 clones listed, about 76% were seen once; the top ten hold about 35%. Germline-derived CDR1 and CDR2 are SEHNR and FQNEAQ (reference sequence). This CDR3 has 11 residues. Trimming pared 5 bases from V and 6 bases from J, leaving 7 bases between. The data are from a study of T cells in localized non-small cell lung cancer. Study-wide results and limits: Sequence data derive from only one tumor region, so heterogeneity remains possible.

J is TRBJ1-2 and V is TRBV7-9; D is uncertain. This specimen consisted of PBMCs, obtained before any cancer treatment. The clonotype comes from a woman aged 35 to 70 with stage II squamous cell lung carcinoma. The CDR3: CASSIKDGYTF. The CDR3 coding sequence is TGTGCCAGCAGCATAAAAGATGGCTACACCTTC.